The entry that follows covers one TCR beta chain sequence. Trimming stripped 5 bases from V and 1 base from J, with 10 bases between. CDR1 is SGHVS and CDR2 is FQNEAQ in the germline V gene. The CDR3 loop spans 14 amino acids. Profiled with immunoSEQ multiplex PCR; TCRdb holds only in-frame clones, not every one. This sample has about 140,000 clones; about 80% occur once, and the top ten carry approximately 3.5%. These data originate in a study of blood T cell repertoires in COVID-19. The overall study: Samples taken during acute and convalescent COVID-19 were collected in the United States, Italy and Spain.

The TCR originated in a man aged 70-80 years who had recovered from COVID-19. The chain employs TRBV7-8 and TRBJ2-3; perhaps TRBD2 as D (5 bases). Input material: peripheral blood. The DNA of the CDR3 is TGTGCCAGCAGCCCGGGGAGCGGCACAGATACGCAGTATTTT. Protein product: CASSPGSGTDTQYF.